The clone carrying this T cell receptor (beta chain) appeared a few times. Its antigen remains unidentified. This entry comes from a study of CD8 T cells in ankylosing spondylitis. General study results and limits: Ankylosing spondylitis blood appeared to be characterized by a TCR beta motif of several highly homologous variants. The authors reported significant enrichment of disease-linked clones in matched ankylosing spondylitis synovial fluid.

Quantitative 5'-RACE with molecular barcodes produced the TCR beta libraries. TCRdb re-analysed the 5' RACE reads in MiXCR, keeping a single row per CDR3 protein. The table has tens of thousands of distinct CDR3 sequences, around 25% seen once; the top ten hold 50% to 60%. The CDR3 runs 16 residues. Germline values: CDR1 SGHRS, CDR2 YFSETQ. The ends lost 4 bases at V and 2 bases at J; junction bases unmatched: 11. The source material was blood, either unsorted or a sorted T cell fraction (not recorded which). This sequence originates from a male donor with ankylosing spondylitis or in good health (not recorded which). This rearrangement joins TRBV5-1 to TRBJ2-5; 7 nucleotides line up with TRBD1. Here the CDR3 reads CASSLQPGTVQETQYF. DNA for the CDR3: TGCGCCAGCAGCCTGCAACCCGGGACAGTACAAGAGACCCAGTACTTC.